A single sample gave rise to the 32 T cell receptor beta chains below, sequenced in a study of response to subunit inactivated influenza vaccine. TCRdb re-analysed the RT-PCR reads in MiXCR, keeping a single row per CDR3 protein. This sample has under 850,000 distinct CDR3 sequences, with less than 20% found just once. Sequenced material: PBMCs from blood, taken around 5 days after vaccination. The receptors were gathered from a man in his forties or fifties who received an inactivated influenza vaccine.

The J gene is TRBJ1-4, the V gene TRBV4-2; D perhaps matches TRBD1 (6 bases). Trimming stripped 7 bases from V and 8 bases from J, with 14 bases between. CDR1 and CDR2 (germline): LGHNA, YNFKEQ. The CDR3 contains 13 residues. CDR3 region: CASTLQGYEKLFF. DNA for the CDR3: TGTGCCAGCACCCTACAGGGATACGAAAAACTGTTTTTT.

This clonotype was counted only a few times. The chain combines TRBV20-1 with TRBJ2-7; D remains unclear. Germline CDR1 is DFQATT and CDR2 is SNEGSKA (reference sequence). The CDR3 extends over 12 amino acids. Trimming shortened V by 1 base and J by 3 bases, and 7 bases separated the two germline ends. The CDR3 nucleotides read TGCAGTGCTAGAGGGCATAACTACGAGCAGTACTTC. This codes for CSARGHNYEQYF.

This clonotype has a count of ten or more. In nucleotides, the CDR3 is TGCAGCGTTGTTCGGCAGTTGAACACTGAAGCTTTCTTT. It encodes CSVVRQLNTEAFF. This chain uses TRBV29-1 with TRBJ1-1; D is ambiguous. CDR3 length: 13 amino acids. The V and J ends lost 4 bases and 0 bases respectively, with 9 bases between them. Per germline, CDR1 SQVTM and CDR2 ANQGSEA. Combining the CDR3 with reference TRBV29-1 and TRBJ1-1 gives the whole variable domain SAVISQKPSRDICQRGTSLTIQCQVDSQVTMMFWYRQQPGQSLTLIATANQGSEATYESGFVIDKFPISRPNLTFSTLTVSNMSPEDSSIYLCSVVRQLNTEAFFGQGTRLTVV.

The chain recombines TRBV7-3 with TRBJ1-1, with no clear D. The CDR3 length is 14 residues. V lost 4 bases and J 3 bases, leaving 12 bases between the germline ends. Germline loops: CDR1 SGHTA, CDR2 FQGTGA. The CDR3 nucleotides read TGTGCCAGCAGCTCAGCAGGCTTGGACACTGAAGCTTTCTTT. Translated: CASSSAGLDTEAFF.

This clonotype was observed a handful of times. The chain is built from TRBV7-3 and TRBJ1-1; 7 nucleotides line up with TRBD1. CDR3 length equals 14 residues. Germline V gives CDR1 SGHTA, CDR2 FQGTGA. Trimming cost V 5 bases and J 4 bases; bases outside gene matches: 7. DNA of the CDR3: TGTGCCAGCAGCCCTACAGGGGAGGCCACTGAAGCTTTCTTT. Translation: CASSPTGEATEAFF.

This clonotype has at least ten counts. The chain is built from TRBV6-6 and TRBJ2-7; no reliable D call. V was cut by 2 bases and J by 5 bases, with 7 bases left in between. The CDR3 sequence is 12 residues long. CDR1 is MNHNY, CDR2 SVGAGI, per germline (reference sequence). CDR3 in DNA: TGTGCCAGCAGTTACGCTATGCACGAGCAGTACTTC. Its translation: CASSYAMHEQYF.

This chain connects TRBV4-2 to TRBJ2-1, with D unclear. The CDR3 has 13 amino acids. Germline V gives CDR1 LGHNA, CDR2 YNFKEQ. Trimming took 0 bases from V and 9 from J, leaving 9 bases between them. In DNA form, the CDR3 reads TGTGCCAGCAGCCAAGATCTGGTCGGTGAGCAGTTCTTC. Translation: CASSQDLVGEQFF.

The DNA of the CDR3 is TGCAGTGCTACAAAACTCAATGAGCAGTTCTTC. This sequence encodes CSATKLNEQFF. The V gene is TRBV20-1, the J gene TRBJ2-1; D ambiguous. Trimming shortened V by 4 bases and J by 6 bases, and 7 bases separated the two germline ends. This CDR3 comprises 11 residues. CDR1 is DFQATT, CDR2 SNEGSKA, per germline (reference sequence).

This chain links TRBV20-1 with TRBJ1-2; D remains unclear. The germline CDR1 and CDR2 sequences are DFQATT and SNEGSKA (reference sequence). This CDR3 is built from 13 residues. V was trimmed by 6 bases and J by 4 bases, leaving 15 bases between them. The DNA for the CDR3 is TGCAGTGCCACGTTAGCAGGCACCTATGGCTACACCTTC. This sequence encodes CSATLAGTYGYTF.

This clonotype has ten or more counts. This rearrangement joins TRBV12-3 or TRBV12-4 to TRBJ2-4; D not certain. The CDR3 totals 11 residues. Between the trimmed V and J ends, which lost 5 bases and 13 bases, there was a span of 12 bases. The CDR3 loop reads CASSVDVAQYF. The CDR3 bases are TGTGCCAGCAGTGTCGACGTGGCCCAGTACTTC.

The sample holds a few counts of this clonotype. The chain carries TRBV20-1 and TRBJ1-1; possible D gene TRBD1, 5 bases. The ends were cut back, 0 bases at V and 1 base at J, with 15 bases in the middle. This CDR3 has 16 amino acids. CDR1 is DFQATT, CDR2 SNEGSKA, per germline (reference sequence). The CDR3 loop is CSARDYQTDQNTEAFF. CDR3 sequence (DNA): TGCAGTGCTAGAGATTACCAGACAGACCAGAACACTGAAGCTTTCTTT.

The rearrangement uses TRBV7-8 and TRBJ2-7, with D unresolved. Trimming took 0 bases from V and 6 from J, leaving 6 bases between them. This CDR3 comprises 12 residues. From germline, CDR1 is SGHVS and CDR2 FQNEAQ. CDR3 protein: CASSLAASEQYF. The CDR3 DNA reads TGTGCCAGCAGCTTAGCAGCGTCCGAGCAGTACTTC.

This clonotype was seen more than once but under ten times. The chain is built from TRBV28 and TRBJ2-3; weak D call: TRBD2 (6 bases). CDR3 length: 15 amino acids. Germline CDR1 reads MDHEN; CDR2 reads SYDVKM. V lost 7 bases and J lost 6, with 20 bases in between. CDR3 DNA: TGTGCCAGCAACAACCCGGGAGCTAGAACGGATACGCAGTATTTT. The encoded protein is CASNNPGARTDTQYF.

The V and J genes are TRBV3-1 and TRBJ2-3, with D possibly being TRBD2 (5 bases). Trimming pared 0 bases from V and 3 bases from J, leaving 10 bases between. This CDR3 has 15 residues. The germline V gene has CDR1 LGHDT and CDR2 YNNKEL (reference sequence). CDR3 sequence: CASSQDVIATDTQYF. CDR3 nucleotide sequence: TGTGCCAGCAGCCAAGATGTGATAGCGACAGATACGCAGTATTTT.

This clonotype was observed a few times. The rearrangement joins TRBV5-1 to TRBJ2-1; TRBD2 agrees at 13 bases. With V trimmed by 1 base and J by 9 bases, 4 bases remained unmatched. The CDR3 loop spans 15 amino acids. In germline, CDR1 is SGHRS, CDR2 YFSETQ. The CDR3 region has the DNA TGCGCCAGCAGCTTGACTAGCGGGAGGGGAGGTGAGCAGTTCTTC. Translated, it gives CASSLTSGRGGEQFF.

This clonotype was seen many times. The rearrangement joins TRBV5-1 to TRBJ2-5; tentatively, D is TRBD1 (5 bases). Looked up from germline, CDR1 is SGHRS and CDR2 is YFSETQ. The V end was cut by 5 bases, the J end by 4 bases, with 12 bases between. This CDR3 has 13 residues. CDR3 in amino acids: CASSRQLTETQYF. In nucleotides, the CDR3 is TGCGCCAGCAGTAGACAGTTGACAGAGACCCAGTACTTC.

This chain joins TRBV5-1 and TRBJ2-7; TRBD1 agrees at 8 bases. Germline V gives CDR1 SGHRS, CDR2 YFSETQ. Trimming took 0 bases from V and 2 from J; bases not matched to a gene: 4. The CDR3 spans 15 residues. The CDR3 region has the DNA TGCGCCAGCAGCTTGGCAGGGGGCAAAACCTACGAGCAGTACTTC. Translation: CASSLAGGKTYEQYF.

The chain recombines TRBV20-1 with TRBJ2-7; D is possibly TRBD1 (6 bases). Germline V CDR1 and CDR2: DFQATT, SNEGSKA (reference sequence). The CDR3 totals 15 residues. V was trimmed by 0 bases and J by 1 base, leaving 13 bases between them. The CDR3 sequence is CSARDPRDTSYEQYF. Written as DNA, the CDR3 is TGCAGTGCTAGAGATCCCCGGGACACGTCCTACGAGCAGTACTTC.

This chain links TRBV20-1 with TRBJ2-1; D may match TRBD1 or TRBD2 (6 bases each). The CDR3 totals 15 residues. V lost 2 bases and J lost 4, with 15 bases in between. Germline assignment: CDR1 DFQATT and CDR2 SNEGSKA (reference sequence). The CDR3 region is CSARRGGLFYNEQFF. CDR3 sequence (DNA): TGCAGTGCTAGAAGAGGGGGACTGTTTTACAATGAGCAGTTCTTC.

This clonotype was counted only a few times. This sequence joins TRBV10-1 and TRBJ2-1; 11 bases are shared with TRBD2. With V trimmed by 2 bases and J by 4 bases, 4 bases remained unmatched. Germline V CDR1 and CDR2: WNHNN, SYGVQD (reference sequence). This CDR3 region has 16 residues. The CDR3: CASSELAGGLYNEQFF. In DNA, the CDR3 is TGCGCCAGCAGTGAGCTAGCGGGGGGTCTATACAATGAGCAGTTCTTC.

This rearrangement joins TRBV7-2 to TRBJ2-5; D gene ambiguous. Germline V CDR1 and CDR2: SGHTA, FQGNSA. The V gene lost 1 base and the J gene lost 5 bases, with 17 bases spanning the gap. This CDR3 has 16 residues. CDR3 DNA sequence: TGTGCCAGCAGCTTAGGTGCTTCTGCAGCTCAGGAGACCCAGTACTTC. Translated, it gives CASSLGASAAQETQYF.

The chain has TRBV12-3 or TRBV12-4 and TRBJ1-2, with 8 bases fitting TRBD1. Unmatched junction bases numbered 18, after V lost 1 base and J lost 2 bases. The CDR3 has 20 residues. The CDR3 DNA sequence: TGTGCCAGCAGTTTAGGGAGGACAAGCTGGGGACAGGTACCCAACTATGGCTACACCTTC. Protein: CASSLGRTSWGQVPNYGYTF.

This chain uses TRBV9 with TRBJ2-3; TRBD2 matches at 9 bases. Germline V gene data show CDR1 as SGDLS and CDR2 as YYNGEE. This CDR3 region has 17 residues. The junction had 11 bases not matched to a gene; V was cut back by 4 bases and J by 2 bases. Here the CDR3 DNA reads TGTGCCAGCAGCCGGAACTCGATAGCGGGAGTCACAGATACGCAGTATTTT. Translation gives CASSRNSIAGVTDTQYF.

At least ten counts were recorded for this clonotype. This chain links TRBV29-1 with TRBJ2-7, with TRBD2 identical over 9 bases. Germline CDR1 SQVTM, CDR2 ANQGSEA. V was clipped by 8 bases and J by 2 bases; unmatched bases: 10. The CDR3 totals 14 residues. This CDR3 is CSIRLADKPYEQYF. The CDR3 coding sequence is TGCAGCATCAGACTAGCGGACAAACCCTACGAGCAGTACTTC.

This clonotype has just a few counts. The V and J genes are TRBV6-5 and TRBJ2-1; D uncertain. This CDR3 spans 16 amino acids. Trimming stripped 0 bases from V and 9 bases from J, with 18 bases between. The germline gives CDR1 MNHEY, CDR2 SVGAGI. The CDR3 loop is CASSYSLESGNTEQFF. As DNA, the CDR3 is TGTGCCAGCAGTTACTCTCTAGAGTCAGGCAACACTGAGCAGTTCTTC.

This clonotype was picked up a small number of times. The rearrangement uses TRBV20-1 and TRBJ1-5, with unresolved D. CDR1 DFQATT and CDR2 SNEGSKA come from the germline V gene (reference sequence). The CDR3 has 14 residues. The V and J ends lost 3 bases and 2 bases respectively, with 11 bases between them. This CDR3 reads CSASPQLGNQPQHF. The CDR3 DNA sequence: TGCAGTGCTAGCCCCCAACTCGGCAATCAGCCCCAGCATTTT.

The chain employs TRBV5-1 and TRBJ1-1; maybe TRBD1 (6 bases). This CDR3 is built from 16 residues. V was cut by 1 base and J by 3 bases, with 16 bases left in between. Germline V gene data show CDR1 as SGHRS and CDR2 as YFSETQ. CDR3 DNA: TGCGCCAGCAGCTTGAAGGGGCCTAACAGGGACACTGAAGCTTTCTTT. Protein product: CASSLKGPNRDTEAFF.

V gene TRBV5-1 combines with J gene TRBJ2-3, with 11 bases fitting TRBD2. Germline V gene lookup returns CDR1 SGHRS and CDR2 YFSETQ. This CDR3 spans 15 amino acids. The V gene end was trimmed by 1 base and the J gene end by 6 bases; junction bases not matched to a gene: 4. CDR3 coding DNA: TGCGCCAGCAGCTTGAGGACTAGCGGGTGGGATACGCAGTATTTT. Amino acid sequence: CASSLRTSGWDTQYF.

The rearrangement joins TRBV9 to TRBJ2-2; D may be TRBD1 (5 bases). V lost 2 bases to trimming and J lost 0 bases, with 11 bases between them. The CDR3 covers 16 residues. Germline V lookup: CDR1 SGDLS, CDR2 YYNGEE. CDR3 DNA sequence: TGTGCCAGCAGCGTCGGGCAGGGCGCGAACACCGGGGAGCTGTTTTTT. This sequence encodes CASSVGQGANTGELFF.

This clonotype appeared a few times. The chain couples TRBV20-1 to TRBJ2-3; 7 bases agree with TRBD1. After removal of 1 base from V and 2 bases from J, the junction contained 6 bases not matched to a gene. Germline V gene data show CDR1 as DFQATT and CDR2 as SNEGSKA (reference sequence). CDR3 size: 15 residues. The CDR3, as DNA: TGCAGTGCTAGAGGACAGGGCCCGTTCACAGATACGCAGTATTTT. Its protein is CSARGQGPFTDTQYF.

The chain recombines TRBV6-5 with TRBJ2-2; no firm D call. The CDR3 runs 14 residues. The germline V and J ends were trimmed by 4 bases and 2 bases, with 8 bases remaining between them. Germline V gene data show CDR1 as MNHEY and CDR2 as SVGAGI. DNA of the CDR3: TGTGCCAGCAGTTTACATCTTAACACCGGGGAGCTGTTTTTT. This translates into CASSLHLNTGELFF.

The CDR3, as DNA: TGTGCCACGTCGGACAGGACAGATACGCAGTATTTT. Its protein is CATSDRTDTQYF. The chain recombines TRBV19 with TRBJ2-3; 7 bases agree with TRBD1. This CDR3 spans 12 amino acids. V dropped 10 bases and J dropped 3; count of bases not matched to a gene: 4. Germline CDR1 and CDR2: LNHDA and SQIVND (reference sequence). The whole variable domain, remainder taken from reference TRBV19 and TRBJ2-3, is DGGITQSPKYLFRKEGQNVTLSCEQNLNHDAMYWYRQDPGQGLRLIYYSQIVNDFQKGDIAEGYSVSREKKESFPLTVTSAQKNPTAFYLCATSDRTDTQYFGPGTRLTVL.